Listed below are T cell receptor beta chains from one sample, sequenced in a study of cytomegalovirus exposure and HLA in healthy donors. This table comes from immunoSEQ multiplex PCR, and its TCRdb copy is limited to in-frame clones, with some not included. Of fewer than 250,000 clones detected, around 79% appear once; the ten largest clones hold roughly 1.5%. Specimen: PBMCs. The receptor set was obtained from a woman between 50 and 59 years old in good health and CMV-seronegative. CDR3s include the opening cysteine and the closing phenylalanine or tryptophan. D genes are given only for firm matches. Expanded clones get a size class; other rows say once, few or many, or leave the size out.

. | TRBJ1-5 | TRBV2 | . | CASSEGGYNQPQHF | TGTGCCAGCAGTGAAGGCGGATACAATCAGCCCCAGCATTTT
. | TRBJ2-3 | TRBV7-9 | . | CASSLREITDTQYF | TGTGCCAGCAGCCTCCGGGAGATCACAGATACGCAGTATTTT
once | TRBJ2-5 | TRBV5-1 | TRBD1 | CASSSYGTGDQETQYF | TGCGCCAGCAGCTCCTACGGGACAGGGGATCAAGAGACCCAGTACTTC
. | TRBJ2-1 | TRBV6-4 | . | CASSDSQVPYNEQFF | TGTGCCAGCAGTGACTCGCAGGTCCCCTACAATGAGCAGTTCTTC
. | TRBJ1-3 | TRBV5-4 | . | CASSPSGQFSGNTIYF | TGTGCCAGCAGCCCCAGTGGACAGTTCTCTGGAAACACCATATATTTT
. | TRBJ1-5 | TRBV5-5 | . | CASSPQWGGYQPQHF | TGTGCCAGCAGCCCGCAATGGGGGGGCTACCAGCCCCAGCATTTT
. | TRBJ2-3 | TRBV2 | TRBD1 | CASSRTGGTDTQYF | TGTGCCAGCAGTCGGACAGGTGGCACAGATACGCAGTATTTT
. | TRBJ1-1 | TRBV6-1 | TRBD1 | CAGSERVGGQGAFF | TGTGCCGGCAGTGAAAGGGTAGGGGGACAGGGGGCTTTCTTT
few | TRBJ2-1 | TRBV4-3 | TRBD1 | CASSQALGTASFNEQFF | TGCGCCAGCAGCCAAGCCCTCGGGACAGCGTCTTTCAATGAGCAGTTCTTC
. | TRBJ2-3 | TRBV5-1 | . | CASRRGSGTDTQYF | TGCGCCAGCAGACGGGGGAGCGGCACAGATACGCAGTATTTT
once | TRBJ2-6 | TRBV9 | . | CASTTWRKRTENYSGANVLTF | TGTGCCAGCACAACCTGGCGAAAAAGGACAGAGAATTACTCTGGGGCCAACGTCCTGACTTTC
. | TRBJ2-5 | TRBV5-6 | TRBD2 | CASWPSGGQETQYF | TGTGCCAGCTGGCCTAGCGGGGGCCAAGAGACCCAGTACTTC
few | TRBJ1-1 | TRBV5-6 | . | CASSLGGLRATEAFF | TGTGCCAGCAGCTTGGGCGGGTTGAGGGCCACTGAAGCTTTCTTT
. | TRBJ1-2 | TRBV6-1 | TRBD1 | CASSGGQGFYGYTF | TGTGCCAGCAGTGGGGGACAGGGGTTCTATGGCTACACCTTC
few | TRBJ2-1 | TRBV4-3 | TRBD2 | CASSRTSGGSYNEQFF | TGCGCCAGCAGCCGGACTAGCGGGGGATCCTACAATGAGCAGTTCTTC
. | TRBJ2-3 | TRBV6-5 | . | CASRGGADTQYF | TGTGCCAGCAGGGGCGGGGCAGATACGCAGTATTTT
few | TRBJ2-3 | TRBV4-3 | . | CASSLSEGGRQYF | TGCGCCAGCAGCCTCTCAGAAGGGGGACGTCAGTATTTT
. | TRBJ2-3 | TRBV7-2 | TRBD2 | CASSGRDYTDTQYF | TGTGCCAGCAGCGGGCGGGACTACACAGATACGCAGTATTTT
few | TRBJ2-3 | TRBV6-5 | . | CASSPPGGTQYF | TGTGCCAGCAGCCCCCCTGGAGGTACGCAGTATTTT
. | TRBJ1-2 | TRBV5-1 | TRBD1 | CASSPGQLYGYTF | TGCGCCAGCAGCCCGGGACAGCTCTATGGCTACACCTTC
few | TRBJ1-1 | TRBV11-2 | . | CASRYGRLEGEAFF | TGTGCCAGCAGATACGGCCGGCTTGAGGGTGAAGCTTTCTTT
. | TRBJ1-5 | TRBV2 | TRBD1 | CASTDRVSNQPQHF | TGTGCCAGCACCGACAGGGTAAGCAATCAGCCCCAGCATTTT
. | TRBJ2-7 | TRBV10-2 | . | CASSDPADEQYF | TGCGCCAGCAGTGATCCGGCGGACGAGCAGTACTTC
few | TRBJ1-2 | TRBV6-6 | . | CASGPRVEVGYTF | TGTGCCAGCGGTCCGAGGGTTGAGGTTGGCTACACCTTC
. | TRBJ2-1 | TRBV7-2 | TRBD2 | CASSFPKRGGGSYNEQFF | TGTGCCAGCAGCTTCCCGAAGCGGGGGGGAGGGTCCTACAATGAGCAGTTCTTC
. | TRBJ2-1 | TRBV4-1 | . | CASSQVDLLSYNEQFF | TGCGCCAGCAGCCAAGTAGATCTTCTGAGCTACAATGAGCAGTTCTTC
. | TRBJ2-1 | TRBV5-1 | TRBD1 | CASSPPSGQGPYNEQFF | TGCGCCAGCAGCCCTCCCAGCGGACAGGGCCCTTACAATGAGCAGTTCTTC
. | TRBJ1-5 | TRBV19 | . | CASSIANQPQHF | TGTGCCAGTAGTATAGCGAATCAGCCCCAGCATTTT
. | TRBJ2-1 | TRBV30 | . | CAWSRPGLYREQFF | TGTGCCTGGAGTAGGCCGGGACTCTATCGGGAGCAGTTCTTC
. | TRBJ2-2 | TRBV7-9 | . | CSSRSDSPTGELFF | TGTTCCAGCAGATCGGACTCGCCCACCGGGGAGCTGTTTTTT
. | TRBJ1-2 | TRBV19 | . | CASSLTRNYGYTF | TGTGCCAGTAGTCTGACACGGAACTATGGCTACACCTTC
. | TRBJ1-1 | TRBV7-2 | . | CASSPRGHQNTEAFF | TGTGCCAGCAGCCCGCGTGGACATCAGAACACTGAAGCTTTCTTT
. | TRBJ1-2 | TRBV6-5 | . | CASRPGLPGGYTF | TGTGCCAGCAGACCCGGGCTCCCGGGGGGCTACACCTTC
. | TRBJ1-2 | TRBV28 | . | CASSSQGLGYTF | TGTGCCAGCAGTTCCCAGGGGCTAGGCTACACCTTC
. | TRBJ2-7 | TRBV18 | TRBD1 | CASSPRTGKGYEQYF | TGTGCCAGCTCACCAAGGACAGGGAAGGGGTACGAGCAGTACTTC
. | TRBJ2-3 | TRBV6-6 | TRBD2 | CASSYHGGGGMNTQYF | TGTGCCAGCAGTTACCACGGCGGGGGGGGCATGAATACGCAGTATTTT
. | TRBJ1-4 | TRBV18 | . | CASSPATAPTGEKLFF | TGTGCCAGCTCACCCGCGACAGCTCCGACGGGTGAAAAACTGTTTTTT
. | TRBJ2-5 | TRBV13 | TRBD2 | CASSLWASGQQETQYF | TGTGCCAGCAGCTTATGGGCTAGCGGTCAACAAGAGACCCAGTACTTC
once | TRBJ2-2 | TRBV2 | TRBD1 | CASSLDRGARELFF | TGTGCCAGCAGTCTGGACAGGGGGGCCCGGGAGCTGTTTTTT
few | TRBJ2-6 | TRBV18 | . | CASSPPSGGANVLTF | TGTGCCAGCTCACCCCCCTCCGGTGGGGCCAACGTCCTGACTTTC